This TCR beta chain was identified in a study of T cell responses to AZD1222 COVID-19 vaccine. General study results and limits: Mostly white British, mostly female donors; authors suggested clonal diversity may be underestimated. At baseline, seropositivity was found in only a handful of AZD1222 recipients.

Generated by immunoSEQ multiplex PCR, the TCRdb table keeps only in-frame clones and is missing some. The repertoire holds some 120,000 clones, with 86% as singletons. Points on this clone: Its target is unknown.

CDR1 SGHAT and CDR2 FQNNGV come from the germline V gene. The CDR3 has 13 residues. Trimming took 0 bases from V and 3 from J, leaving 6 bases between them. The receptor was isolated from an adult who received the AZD1222 COVID-19 vaccine. The starting material was peripheral blood, obtained 28 days after the second AZD1222 dose. This sequence joins TRBV11-2 and TRBJ2-7; D uncertain. Written as DNA, the CDR3 is TGTGCCAGCAGCTTAGATGGCTTCTACGAGCAGTACTTC. The encoded protein is CASSLDGFYEQYF.